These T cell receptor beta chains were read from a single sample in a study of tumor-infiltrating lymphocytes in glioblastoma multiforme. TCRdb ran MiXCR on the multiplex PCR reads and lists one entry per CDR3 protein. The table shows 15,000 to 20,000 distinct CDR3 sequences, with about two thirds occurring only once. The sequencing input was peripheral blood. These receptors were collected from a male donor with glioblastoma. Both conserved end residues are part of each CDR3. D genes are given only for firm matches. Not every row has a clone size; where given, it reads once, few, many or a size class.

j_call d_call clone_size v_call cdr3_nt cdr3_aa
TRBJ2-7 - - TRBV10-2 TGCGCCAGCAGGGGTGGGCAGGCCCGCTACGAGCAGTACTTC CASRGGQARYEQYF
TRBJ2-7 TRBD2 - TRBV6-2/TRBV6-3 TGTGCCAGCCAACCCAAACTAGCGGCTGGCAACGAGCAGTACTTC CASQPKLAAGNEQYF
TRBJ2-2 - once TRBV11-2 TGTGCCTGCAGTTCAGGACACATTAGGAACACCGGGGAGCTGTTTTTT CACSSGHIRNTGELFF
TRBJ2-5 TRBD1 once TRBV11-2 TGTGCCAGCAGCTTGACAGGGGGCTTTGAGACCCAGTACTTC CASSLTGGFETQYF
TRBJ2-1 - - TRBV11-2 TGTGCCAGCAATTTGCAGGGGAAAGAGCGGTTCTTC CASNLQGKERFF
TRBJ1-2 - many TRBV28 TGTGCCAGCAGTTCCCTAGGACGGTCCTATGGCTACACCTTC CASSSLGRSYGYTF
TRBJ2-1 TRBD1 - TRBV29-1 TGCAGCCCAGGGACAGTCGAGCAGTTCTTC CSPGTVEQFF
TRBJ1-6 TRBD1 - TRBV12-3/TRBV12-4 TGTGCCAGCAGTTTCGACAGGGGCCCCCTCCACTTT CASSFDRGPLHF
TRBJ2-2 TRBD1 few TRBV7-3 TGTGCCAGCAGCAGGGGACAGTTAAACACCGGGGAGCTGTTTTTT CASSRGQLNTGELFF
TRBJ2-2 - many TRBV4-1 TGCGCCAGCAGCCAAGACGGACAGACCTCCGGGGAGCTGTTTTTT CASSQDGQTSGELFF
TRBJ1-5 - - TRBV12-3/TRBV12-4 TGTGCCAGCACCCACGGGGATCAGCCCCAGCATTTT CASTHGDQPQHF
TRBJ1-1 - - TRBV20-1 TGCAGTGCTAGAGGACAGCCGAACACTGAAGCTTTCTTT CSARGQPNTEAFF
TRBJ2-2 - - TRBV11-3 TGTGCCAGCAGCTTAGGGACAATAAAGACCGGGGAGCTGTTGTTT CASSLGTIKTGELLF
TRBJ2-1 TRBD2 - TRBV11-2 TGTGCCAGCAGCTCAGGTACCTGGGGGGGCAATGAGCAGTTCTTC CASSSGTWGGNEQFF
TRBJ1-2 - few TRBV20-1 TGCAGTGCCACGCCCCTAAACTATGGCTACACCTTC CSATPLNYGYTF
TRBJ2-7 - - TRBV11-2 TGTGCCAGGAGCACACAAGGGAAAAACTACGAGCAGTACTTC CARSTQGKNYEQYF
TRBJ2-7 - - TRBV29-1 TGCAGTGTCGGGACACGGCTCTCCTACGACCAGTACTTC CSVGTRLSYDQYF
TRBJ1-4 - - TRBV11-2 TGTGCCAGCAGCCCCAGACGGGGGGCAACTAATGAAGAACTGTTTTTT CASSPRRGATNEELFF
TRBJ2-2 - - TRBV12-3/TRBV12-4 TGTGCCGGCAGTGGAACGGGGCATCCCGTCAGGAGCACCGGGGAGCTGTTTTTT CAGSGTGHPVRSTGELFF
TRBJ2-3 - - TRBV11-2 TGTGCCAGCAGCTTAGATATCGGGGATACGCAGTATTTT CASSLDIGDTQYF
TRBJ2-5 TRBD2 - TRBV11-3 TGTGCCAGCAGCAAAGGACTAGGTGAGACCCAGTACTTC CASSKGLGETQYF
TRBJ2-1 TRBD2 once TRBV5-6 TGTGCCAGCAGCTTTGGACTAGCGGGAGTCGATGAGCAGTTCTTC CASSFGLAGVDEQFF
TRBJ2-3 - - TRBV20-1 TGCAGTGCTGAGGGGCAACGGCCAGATACGCAGTATTTT CSAEGQRPDTQYF
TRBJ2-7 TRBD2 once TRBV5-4 TGTGCCAGCGGGGCTAGCGGGAGGGCCGTCAAGCAGTGCTTC CASGASGRAVKQCF
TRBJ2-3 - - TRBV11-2 TGTGCCAGCAGCGTTACCAGGAGCCCCCCAGATACGCAGTATTTT CASSVTRSPPDTQYF
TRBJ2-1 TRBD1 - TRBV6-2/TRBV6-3 TGTGCCAGCATTGGACAGGGGGCGCGAATCTCCTACAATGAGCAGTTCTTC CASIGQGARISYNEQFF
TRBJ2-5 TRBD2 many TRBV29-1 TGCAGCGTTGATGCTAGCGGGAGCGGAGAGACCCAGTACTTC CSVDASGSGETQYF
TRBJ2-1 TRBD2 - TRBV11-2 TGTGCCAACAGCTCTGTTGCGGCTAGCGGAAGCAGTAATGAGCGGTTCTTC CANSSVAASGSSNERFF
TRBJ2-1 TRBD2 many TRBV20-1 TGCAGTGCTAGAGATGAGCGGGGCTCCTACAATGAGCAGTTCTTC CSARDERGSYNEQFF
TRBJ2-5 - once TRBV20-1 TGCAGTGCTCGACTAGACTATCAAGAGACCCGGTACTTC CSARLDYQETRYF
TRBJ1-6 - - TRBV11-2 TGTGCCAGAAGCCCGGGGACCTACAGAGGGTCACCCCTCCACTTT CARSPGTYRGSPLHF
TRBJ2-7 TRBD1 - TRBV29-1 TGCAGCGTCGAGACAGGGTCCTACGAGCAGTACTTC CSVETGSYEQYF
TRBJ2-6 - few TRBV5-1 TGCGCCAGCAGCTTGGAGCAGGGCGTCTCTGGGGCCAACGTCCTGACTTTC CASSLEQGVSGANVLTF
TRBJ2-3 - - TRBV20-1 TGCAGTGCTAGAGTAGCGAACATGAATACGCAGTATTTC CSARVANMNTQYF
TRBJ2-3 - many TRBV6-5 TGTGCCAGCAGACCGCTAAGCAGGGGCCTCGGCACAGATACGCAGTATTTT CASRPLSRGLGTDTQYF
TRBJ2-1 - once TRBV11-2 TGTGCCAGCAGCTCGGTCCGAGGGAGCCAGCAGTTCTTC CASSSVRGSQQFF
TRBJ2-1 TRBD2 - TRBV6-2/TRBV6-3 TGTGCCAGCAGTTACTTAGCGGGCCACTACAATGAGCAGTTCTTC CASSYLAGHYNEQFF
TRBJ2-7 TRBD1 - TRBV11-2 TGTGCCAGCAGCCAATACGGGACAGGGTCCCCCGAGCAGTACTTC CASSQYGTGSPEQYF
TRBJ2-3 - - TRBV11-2 TGTGCCAGCAGCTTTAGAGGGAGCCTCCCATATACGCAGTATTTT CASSFRGSLPYTQYF
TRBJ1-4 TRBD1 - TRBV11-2 TGTGCCAGCAGCTTGACAGGGGCGTACGAAAAACTGTTTTTT CASSLTGAYEKLFF
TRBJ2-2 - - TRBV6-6 TGTGCCAGCAGCCCGGCCTCCTCCACCGGGGAGCTGTTTTTT CASSPASSTGELFF
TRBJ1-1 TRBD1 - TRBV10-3 TGTGCCATCAGAGTAAAGGGACAGGGTTTCGGTTTTGACACTGAAGCTTTCTTT CAIRVKGQGFGFDTEAFF